The rows below give T cell receptor beta chains drawn from one sample of a study of PD-L1 blockade in urothelial cancer. TCRdb's copy holds only in-frame clones and misses some; the assay was immunoSEQ multiplex PCR. The table lists tens of thousands of clones, around nine tenths of them singletons. The sample here was PBMCs, taken around atezolizumab (anti-PD-L1) treatment. Receptors were obtained from a man in his 70s with urothelial cancer. Both conserved end residues are part of each CDR3. The D gene is left open where the match is weak. A row's size may be missing; if present it is once, few, many or a size class.

V	J	D	size	DNA	CDR3
TRBV11-1	TRBJ1-3	.	.	TGTGCCAGCAGCTTAGCGCGGGCACTCCCTGGAAACACCATATATTTT	CASSLARALPGNTIYF
TRBV5-1	TRBJ2-4	.	.	TGCGCCAGCAGCACGGGATCCCGGAAGAACATTCAGTACTTC	CASSTGSRKNIQYF
TRBV2	TRBJ1-4	.	.	TGTGCCAGCAGGGAGGGGACCCACCCTAATGAAAAACTGTTTTTT	CASREGTHPNEKLFF
TRBV27	TRBJ2-1	TRBD2	.	TGTGCCAGCAGGTCGGGGGGAGTGAATGAGCAGTTCTTC	CASRSGGVNEQFF
TRBV9	TRBJ2-5	.	.	TGTGCCAGCAGCGTAGCGACTAGTGTCTTAGGAGTTCCCCTTCAAGAGACCCAGTACTTC	CASSVATSVLGVPLQETQYF
TRBV7-2	TRBJ2-7	TRBD2	once	TGTGCCAGCAGCTCGGGACTAGCGCCTTATGAGCAGTACTTC	CASSSGLAPYEQYF
TRBV6-1	TRBJ1-2	.	.	TGTGCCAGCAGTGAGTGGGGGCCCCATGGCTACACCTTC	CASSEWGPHGYTF
TRBV27	TRBJ2-1	TRBD1	.	TGTGCCAGCCAGCGGGGCGGACAGGGGTACAATGAGCAGTTCTTC	CASQRGGQGYNEQFF
TRBV28	TRBJ2-7	TRBD2	.	TGTGCCAGCAGGCGCAGCGGGGAATCCTACGAGCAGTACTTC	CASRRSGESYEQYF
TRBV28	TRBJ1-2	.	once	TGTGCCAGCAGTTCTCCCCCCGGCACGTCGGGGGGCTACACCTTC	CASSSPPGTSGGYTF
TRBV15	TRBJ2-1	TRBD2	.	TGTGCCACCAGCAGAGATCCCGTAAGACTAGCGACAAGACTACTCAGCTCCTACAATGAGCAGTTCTTC	CATSRDPVRLATRLLSSYNEQFF
TRBV11-2	TRBJ2-6	TRBD2	once	TGTGCCAGCAGCTTAGGGGGAGGGTCCCCATCTGGGGCCAACGTCCTGACTTTC	CASSLGGGSPSGANVLTF
TRBV28	TRBJ1-1	.	.	TGTGCCAGCAGTTTAGGGGGCGGTACTGAAGCTTTCTTT	CASSLGGGTEAFF
TRBV9	TRBJ2-5	TRBD1	.	TGTGCCAGCAGCGTGGCCCTCGGGACAGAAGAAGAGACCCAGTACTTC	CASSVALGTEEETQYF
TRBV7-9	TRBJ2-2	.	.	TGTGCCAGCAGCTTAGGAGGGGGACCCGGGACATTAGCCGGGGAGCTGTTTTTT	CASSLGGGPGTLAGELFF
TRBV2	TRBJ2-2	.	.	TGTGCCAGCAGGGGGACAAATCTGGCCGGGGAGCTGTTTTTT	CASRGTNLAGELFF
TRBV19	TRBJ2-7	.	few	TGTGCCAGTGGGCCGTTCCGGCAGGGCGCCTACGAGCAGTACTTC	CASGPFRQGAYEQYF
TRBV18	TRBJ2-5	TRBD1	.	TGTGCCAGCTCACAATCAACAGGGGGCAGCTTAGAGACCCAGTACTTC	CASSQSTGGSLETQYF
TRBV14	TRBJ2-5	.	.	TGTGCCAGCCGATCGCTCCGGGACAACGTCCAAGAGACCCAGTACTTC	CASRSLRDNVQETQYF
TRBV13	TRBJ1-2	.	.	TGTGCCAGCAGCTCGCCACTGCGCAACTATGGCTACACCTTC	CASSSPLRNYGYTF
TRBV10-3	TRBJ2-1	TRBD2	.	TGTGCCATCAGCAGGACTAGCGGGGAGTCCTACAATGAGCAGTTCTTC	CAISRTSGESYNEQFF
TRBV18	TRBJ2-3	.	.	TGTGCCAGCTCACCACCTTCAGATTTTACGCAGTATTTT	CASSPPSDFTQYF
TRBV19	TRBJ1-5	TRBD1	.	TGTGCCAGTAGTGCCACAGGGGTAGGGCAGCCCCAGCATTTT	CASSATGVGQPQHF
TRBV27	TRBJ2-1	TRBD1	.	TGTGCCAGCAGTTTCGGCCCAGGGGGCTACAATGAGCAGTTCTTC	CASSFGPGGYNEQFF
TRBV5-8	TRBJ1-1	.	.	TGTGCCAGCAGCTTGTGGGGACACGGCACTGAAGCTTTCTTT	CASSLWGHGTEAFF
TRBV11-3	TRBJ1-5	.	.	TGTGCCAGCAGCCTCAGGTGGGCCCCCGCCAGCAATCAGCCCCAGCATTTT	CASSLRWAPASNQPQHF
TRBV28	TRBJ2-4	TRBD2	once	TGTGCCAGCAGTATAGCGGGAGATTTAAACATTCAGTACTTC	CASSIAGDLNIQYF
TRBV28	TRBJ1-2	.	.	TGTGCCAGCAGTCCACCGACAGCTAACTATGGCTACACCTTC	CASSPPTANYGYTF
TRBV11-2	TRBJ2-5	.	few	TGTGCCAGCAGCCCCCGGGACACCACGACCCAGTACTTC	CASSPRDTTTQYF
TRBV18	TRBJ2-3	.	.	TGTGCCAGCTCACCATCGACTATACGAGATACGCAGTATTTT	CASSPSTIRDTQYF
TRBV5-8	TRBJ1-2	.	.	TGTGCCAGCAGCCAAAACAGGGTATTTTATGGCTACACCTTC	CASSQNRVFYGYTF
TRBV7-9	TRBJ2-3	TRBD2	.	TGTGCCAGCAGCCTAGGACTAGCGGCAAGCACAGATACGCAGTATTTT	CASSLGLAASTDTQYF
TRBV28	TRBJ1-4	.	.	TGTGCCAGCAGTTACCGGCCCACGGGGGATGAAAAACTGTTTTTT	CASSYRPTGDEKLFF
TRBV19	TRBJ2-7	TRBD1	.	TGTGCCAGTAGTCCGAGGGGCGCCCCGGGACAGGGGTCTCACTCCTACGAGCAGTACTTC	CASSPRGAPGQGSHSYEQYF
TRBV18	TRBJ1-2	TRBD1	.	TGTGCCAGCTCACCAGTCAGGGGGCAGAACTATGGCTACACCTTC	CASSPVRGQNYGYTF
TRBV25-1	TRBJ2-5	.	.	TGTGCCAGCAGTGAATTGGCAGGGGCGATGGAAAAGACCCAGTACTTC	CASSELAGAMEKTQYF
TRBV7-2	TRBJ1-2	.	.	TGTGCCAGCAGCTTATGGGCAGGGCCCCTTGGCTATGGCTACACCTTC	CASSLWAGPLGYGYTF
TRBV5-5	TRBJ2-7	.	.	TGTGCCAGCAGCCCGGGGTCCTACGAGCAGTACTTC	CASSPGSYEQYF
TRBV5-1	TRBJ2-3	TRBD2	.	TGCGCCAGCAGCTTGGACGGGAGGACCACAGATACGCAGTATTTT	CASSLDGRTTDTQYF
TRBV6-1	TRBJ2-7	TRBD1	.	TGTGCCAGCAGTGACCGACAGGGGGGGATCTACGAGCAGTACTTC	CASSDRQGGIYEQYF
TRBV5-8	TRBJ2-7	.	once	TGTGCCAGCAGCTTGGGGTCCAGGGTCTACGAGCAGTACTTC	CASSLGSRVYEQYF
TRBV2	TRBJ2-1	TRBD1	.	TGTGCCAGCACCTTGGACAGGAGGGAGCAGTTCTTC	CASTLDRREQFF
TRBV6-6	TRBJ2-7	.	.	TGTGCCAGCAGTTTCTCCGTCTCACCCGGCGAGCAGTACTTC	CASSFSVSPGEQYF
TRBV19	TRBJ2-5	TRBD2	.	TGTGCCAGTAGTTCCGACGGACTAGCGGGAGGTACCATAGAAGAGACCCAGTACTTC	CASSSDGLAGGTIEETQYF
TRBV5-1	TRBJ2-1	TRBD2	.	TGCGCCAGCAGCTTGGAGGGCGGGAGGTCCTACAATGAGCAGTTCTTC	CASSLEGGRSYNEQFF
TRBV2	TRBJ2-7	TRBD1	once	TGTGCCAGCACTCTTTCCCGGGACAGGGGGTACTACGAGCAGTACTTC	CASTLSRDRGYYEQYF
TRBV6-1	TRBJ1-1	.	.	TGTGCCAGCAGTGAAAACCGGGGTAACACTGAAGCTTTCTTT	CASSENRGNTEAFF
TRBV18	TRBJ1-2	.	.	TGTGCCAGCTCACCAGAGGCAGGGCTTCGGAGCTATGGCTACACCTTC	CASSPEAGLRSYGYTF
TRBV21-1	TRBJ1-2	.	.	TGTGCCAGCATCTTAAAAAGGTGGGACAGGGGGCCAAACTATGGCTACACCTTC	CASILKRWDRGPNYGYTF
TRBV5-1	TRBJ2-1	.	.	TGCGCCAGCAGCTTGGGCATTGTGAGCTCCTACAATGAGCAGTTCTTC	CASSLGIVSSYNEQFF
TRBV7-2	TRBJ2-3	TRBD2	.	TGTGCCAGCAGCTTAGTTAGCGGGAGGACAGATACGCAGTATTTT	CASSLVSGRTDTQYF
TRBV25-1	TRBJ1-5	TRBD1	.	TGTGCCAGCAGTACCACAGGGGGAGGTCAGCCCCAGCATTTT	CASSTTGGGQPQHF
TRBV5-4	TRBJ2-3	TRBD2	.	TGTGCCAGCAGCTCGGGAGGCGGGAGGGGGGGGACAGATACGCAGTATTTT	CASSSGGGRGGTDTQYF
TRBV9	TRBJ2-7	TRBD1	once	TGTGCCAGCAGCCCCCAGGGGGTAGGGTCCTACGAGCAGTACTTC	CASSPQGVGSYEQYF
TRBV6-1	TRBJ1-5	TRBD1	few	TGTGCCAGCAGTGATCTTTGGGACAGGGTCAATCAGCCCCAGCATTTT	CASSDLWDRVNQPQHF
TRBV2	TRBJ2-1	TRBD2	.	TGTGCCAGCAGTGTAATGACTAGCGGAAATCAGGGTGAGCAGTTCTTC	CASSVMTSGNQGEQFF
TRBV5-4	TRBJ2-7	.	.	TGTGCCAGCAGCTTACTAGACGCCTACCCCTACGAGCAGTACTTC	CASSLLDAYPYEQYF